Below, 10 T cell receptor beta chains from the same sample are listed, as sequenced in a study of cytotoxic CD8 clonotypes in ibrutinib-treated CLL (dated by TCRdb to the early 2020s). The receptor library was made with the immunoSEQ multiplex PCR assay. TCRdb limited this immuneACCESS table to in-frame rearrangements with V and J called. A share of clones is missing; checked studies link under half to unresolved V genes, and the rest is unexplained. This sample gives about 74,000 clones in total; around 84% of them show up just once. In total, the top ten clones hold less than 9% of the sample. Taken with the paper, the label for time point translates to: progressive disease on ibrutinib. The material sequenced was PBMCs, taken at disease progression, from a patient treated with ibrutinib. The receptors stem from a human donor with chronic lymphocytic leukemia.

The chain employs TRBV4-2 and TRBJ1-3; tentative D call: TRBD1 (5 bases). The CDR3 extends over 17 amino acids. The germline V and J ends were trimmed by 5 bases and 4 bases, with 21 bases remaining between them. The germline CDR1 and CDR2 sequences are LGHNA and YNFKEQ. CDR3 sequence: CASSGVGVDLWGNTIYF. The CDR3 nucleotides read TGTGCCAGCAGCGGGGTAGGGGTAGACCTGTGGGGAAACACCATATATTTT.

This chain links TRBV7-3 with TRBJ2-1; the D gene is possibly TRBD1 (5 bases). Germline CDR1 reads SGHTA; CDR2 reads FQGTGA. This CDR3 is built from 15 residues. V lost 5 bases, J lost 0 bases, and 11 bases lay in between. The CDR3 DNA is TGTGCCAGCAGCCCCAGGGTTTCCTCCTACAATGAGCAGTTCTTC. Translation: CASSPRVSSYNEQFF. Looking up the rest from reference TRBV7-3 and TRBJ2-1 gives the full variable domain: GAGVSQTPSNKVTEKGKYVELRCDPISGHTALYWYRQSLGQGPEFLIYFQGTGAADDSGLPNDRFFAVRPEGSVSTLKIQRTERGDSAVYLCASSPRVSSYNEQFFGPGTRLTVL.

The CDR3 reads CASTNTRTGHEQYF. The CDR3 region has the DNA TGTGCCAGCACCAACACTCGGACAGGCCACGAGCAGTACTTC. The rearrangement links TRBV6-5 to TRBJ2-7; 7 bases agree with TRBD1. Looked up from germline, CDR1 is MNHEY and CDR2 is SVGAGI. V lost 7 bases, J lost 5 bases, and 11 bases stayed unmatched. This CDR3 has 14 residues.

The CDR3 region is CASSLGEGGSYGYTF. The CDR3 coding sequence is TGCGCCAGCAGCTTGGGTGAAGGGGGAAGCTATGGCTACACCTTC. V gene TRBV5-1 combines with J gene TRBJ1-2, with TRBD1 as a possible D gene (6 bases). With 0 bases removed from V and 4 bases from J, the gap between germline ends came to 13 bases. The CDR3 loop spans 15 amino acids. The germline V gene has CDR1 SGHRS and CDR2 YFSETQ. The variable domain in full, with the rest retrieved from reference TRBV5-1 and TRBJ1-2, is KAGVTQTPRYLIKTRGQQVTLSCSPISGHRSVSWYQQTPGQGLQFLFEYFSETQRNKGNFPGRFSGRQFSNSRSEMNVSTLELGDSALYLCASSLGEGGSYGYTFGSGTRLTVV.

The CDR3 spells CASSQGGAYGYTF. As DNA, the CDR3 is TGTGCCAGCAGCCAAGGGGGGGCATATGGCTACACCTTC. The chain employs TRBV14 and TRBJ1-2, with D perhaps matching TRBD1 (6 bases). Germline CDR1 SGHDN, CDR2 FVKESK. The CDR3 totals 13 residues. The ends were cut back, 1 base at V and 5 bases at J, with 8 bases in the middle.

This chain's CDR3 is CASREQSSTDTQYF. As DNA, the CDR3 is TGCGCCAGCAGGGAACAGAGTAGCACAGATACGCAGTATTTT. The chain employs TRBV5-1 and TRBJ2-3; the D is unclear. CDR1 SGHRS and CDR2 YFSETQ come from the germline V gene. The CDR3 extends over 14 amino acids. The V end was cut by 5 bases, the J end by 0 bases, with 10 bases between. Together with reference TRBV5-1 and TRBJ2-3, the CDR3 gives the full variable domain: KAGVTQTPRYLIKTRGQQVTLSCSPISGHRSVSWYQQTPGQGLQFLFEYFSETQRNKGNFPGRFSGRQFSNSRSEMNVSTLELGDSALYLCASREQSSTDTQYFGPGTRLTVL.

The CDR3 sequence is CASRDTPGNIQYF. The CDR3 DNA follows: TGTGCCAGCAGGGATACCCCAGGGAACATTCAGTACTTC. The rearrangement links TRBV6-1 to TRBJ2-4; a weak D match, TRBD1 (5 bases). The ends were cut back, 6 bases at V and 7 bases at J, with 13 bases in the middle. This CDR3 has 13 amino acids. The V gene's germline CDR1 is MNHNS and CDR2 SASEGT.

The chain recombines TRBV7-9 with TRBJ2-2; the D gene is possibly TRBD1 (5 bases). V lost 6 bases and J 3 bases, leaving 17 bases between the germline ends. This CDR3 is built from 16 residues. Germline V gene lookup returns CDR1 SEHNR and CDR2 FQNEAQ (reference sequence). The CDR3 protein is CASRARTGRDTGELFF. In DNA, the CDR3 is TGTGCCAGCAGAGCTAGGACGGGCAGGGACACCGGGGAGCTGTTTTTT. Together with reference TRBV7-9 and TRBJ2-2, the CDR3 gives the full variable domain: DTGVSQNPRHKITKRGQNVTFRCDPISEHNRLYWYRQTLGQGPEFLTYFQNEAQLEKSRLLSDRFSAERPKGSFSTLEIQRTEQGDSAMYLCASRARTGRDTGELFFGEGSRLTVL.

This clone was seen once. The V gene is TRBV21-1, the J gene TRBJ1-2; TRBD1, as called in the table, went unchecked against the DNA. TRBV21-1 is listed as a pseudogene. The CDR3 contains 21 residues. In nucleotides, the CDR3 is TGTGCCAGCAGCAGGAACTCCTTCTTCAGACAGAGGAGATTTTCTAACTATGGCTACACCTTC. Translating gives CASSRNSFFRQRRFSNYGYTF.

This chain joins TRBV30 and TRBJ2-7, with D possibly TRBD2 on 6 matching bases. Germline V CDR1 and CDR2: GTSNPN, SVGIG (reference sequence). There are 16 residues in the CDR3. V lost 0 bases and J 3 bases, leaving 18 bases between the germline ends. The CDR3: CAWSVIAAGLVYEQYF. The CDR3, as DNA: TGTGCCTGGAGTGTTATCGCAGCGGGCTTAGTCTACGAGCAGTACTTC. Supplemented by reference TRBV30 and TRBJ2-7, the full variable domain reads SQTIHQWPATLVQPVGSPLSLECTVEGTSNPNLYWYRQAAGRGLQLLFYSVGIGQISSEVPQNLSASRPQDRQFILSSKKLLLSDSGFYLCAWSVIAAGLVYEQYFGPGTRLTVT.